Here is one T cell receptor beta chain with its context. Its recognized antigen is unknown. Base qualities are not at hand, and no much larger clone is one base apart. For sequencing of the TCRbeta CDR3 region, genomic DNA was extracted from the sorted cells. The immunoSEQ Assay was used for sequencing of TCRbeta CDR3 regions. In its TCRdb copy, this immuneACCESS table keeps in-frame sequences only and misses some clones. Where compared with another copy, unresolved V genes explain less than half of these, and the others have no known cause. The sample records about 22,000 clones, approximately 90% of which are singletons. 49% of the sample is taken by the ten largest. The data stem from a study of OX40 agonist ivuxolimab in advanced cancers. Background on the whole study: The costimulatory receptor OX40 (CD134) was targeted by ivuxolimab, a fully human IgG2 agonistic monoclonal antibody. Intravenous ivuxolimab was administered to patients every 2 weeks at six dose levels: 0.01, 0.1, 0.3, 1.5, 3 and 10 mg/kg. Of the roughly 53 patients in dose escalation, 19 had hepatocellular carcinoma, about 15 had melanoma, 9 had renal cell carcinoma and 9 had head and neck cancer. The dose-escalation cohort was roughly 80% male with a mean age of around 64 years, ranging from roughly 23 to 80. Patients were allowed to have had prior anti-PD-1, anti-PD-L1 or anti-CTLA-4 therapy, and approximately 41% of the dose-escalation patients had previously received checkpoint inhibitors. Partial responses were achieved by three dose-escalation patients, of whom one had hepatocellular carcinoma and two had cutaneous melanoma. The purpose of peripheral TCRbeta sequencing was to test whether ivuxolimab changed TCR sequence diversity and led to clonal T-cell expansion. The paper describes the monotherapy dose-escalation part (N = 52 patients) of the phase I trial of ivuxolimab. What the work shows at the level of the full study, not this receptor alone: In partial responders in the 0.1-3.0 mg/kg groups, normalized peripheral clonal expansion was found to be among the lowest, especially among CD8+ T cells. Low levels of normalized T-cell clonal expansion were also seen in some nonresponding patients. Antigen specificity was not determined for the clonally expanded peripheral T cells. At doses of 0.1 to 3.0 mg/kg, clonal expansion of both CD4+ and CD8+ blood T cells was observed from baseline to week 6. After ivuxolimab, expanded clones were on average more numerous among CD8+ T cells than among CD4+ T cells.

The CDR3 measures 20 amino acids from cysteine to phenylalanine. Left in the record is the CDR3 DNA by itself, 60 bases read in frame from the first base. The trial excluded patients who had a history of autoimmune disease or were on systemic immunosuppression. Peripheral blood for TCR sequencing was collected from all dose cohorts at baseline, on cycle 4 day 1, and on cycle 7 day 1. The samples were taken from a phase I, first-in-human, multicenter, open-label dose-escalation trial of ivuxolimab. Adults with locally advanced or metastatic melanoma, renal cell, hepatocellular, or head and neck squamous cell carcinoma were enrolled in the trial. Before TCR sequencing, CD4+ T cells and CD8+ T cells from peripheral blood were sorted into separate populations.

The sequence joins TRBV21-1 to TRBJ2-2; the table's D call TRBD2 went unverified against the DNA. TRBV21-1 is shown as a pseudogene. The input for sequencing was CD4+ or CD8+ T cells sorted from blood, taken in a trial of the OX40 agonist ivuxolimab. This clonotype was sampled from an adult with an advanced solid tumor such as melanoma, head and neck, liver or kidney cancer. The CDR3 corresponds to CASSPKSGLAGGPDTGELFF. Here is the DNA: TGTGCCAGCAGCCCCAAAAGCGGACTAGCGGGAGGGCCGGACACCGGGGAGCTGTTTTTT.